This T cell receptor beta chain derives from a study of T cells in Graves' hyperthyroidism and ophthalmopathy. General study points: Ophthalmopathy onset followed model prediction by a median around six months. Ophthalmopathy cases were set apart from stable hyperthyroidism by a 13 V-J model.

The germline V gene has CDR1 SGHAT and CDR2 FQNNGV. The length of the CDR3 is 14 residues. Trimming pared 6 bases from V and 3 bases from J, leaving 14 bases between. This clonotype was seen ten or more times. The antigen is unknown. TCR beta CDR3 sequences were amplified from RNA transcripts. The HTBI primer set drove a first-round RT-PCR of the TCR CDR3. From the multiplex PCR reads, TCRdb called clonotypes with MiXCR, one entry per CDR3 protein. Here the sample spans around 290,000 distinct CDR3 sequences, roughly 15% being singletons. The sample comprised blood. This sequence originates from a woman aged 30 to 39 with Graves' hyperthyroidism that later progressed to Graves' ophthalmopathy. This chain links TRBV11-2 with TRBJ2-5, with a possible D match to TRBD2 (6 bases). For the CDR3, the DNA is TGTGCCAGCAGGAGACCGGGACTGGAAGAGACCCAGTACTTC. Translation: CASRRPGLEETQYF.